The entry that follows covers one TCR beta chain sequence. Germline-derived CDR1 and CDR2 are SEHNR and FQNEAQ (reference sequence). The CDR3 is 14 residues long. J was trimmed by 5 bases and V by 5 bases; bases with no gene match: 8. The data stem from a study of blood T cells in healthy people across ages. PCR was performed a second time for about 6 to 12 cycles using a sample-barcoded 5' primer and a J-beta primer mix. TCRdb redid the calling of the 5' RACE reads with MiXCR, one entry per CDR3 protein. The profile shows 1.5 million to 2 million distinct CDR3 sequences, roughly 32% of them singletons.

The clonotype was recovered from a woman in her 30s in good health. The chain carries TRBV7-9 and TRBJ2-7, with TRBD2 matching over 8 bases. Sequencing was done on a sample of blood. The CDR3 DNA sequence: TGTGCCAGCAGCGATCCAGCGGGAGTCGACGAGCAGTACTTC. It codes for CASSDPAGVDEQYF. The whole variable domain, remainder taken from reference TRBV7-9 and TRBJ2-7, is DTGVSQNPRHKITKRGQNVTFRCDPISEHNRLYWYRQTLGQGPEFLTYFQNEAQLEKSRLLSDRFSAERPKGSFSTLEIQRTEQGDSAMYLCASSDPAGVDEQYFGPGTRLTVT.